In its sample, the clone carrying this T cell receptor (beta chain) was seen a few times. The antigen remains undetermined. This entry comes from a study of response to subunit inactivated influenza vaccine. The study's findings and limits: Seasonal influenza vaccination, on each occasion, was suggested by the authors to recruit few new T cells.

TCRdb re-derived calls from the RT-PCR reads in MiXCR, one entry per CDR3 protein. Among 500,000 to 600,000 distinct CDR3 sequences listed, over 10% were seen once. CDR1 is DFQATT, CDR2 SNEGSKA, per germline (reference sequence). CDR3 length: 14 amino acids. Trimming took off 2 bases at V and 4 bases at J, with 14 bases between the two ends. Sequenced here: PBMCs from blood, sampled more than 35 days after vaccination. The TCR originated in a middle-aged man who received an inactivated influenza vaccine. This rearrangement joins TRBV20-1 to TRBJ2-5, with TRBD1 as a possible D gene (6 bases). The DNA for the CDR3 is TGCAGTGCTAGACCCAGGGGCCCCCGAGAGACCCAGTACTTC. This translates into CSARPRGPRETQYF.